A single sample is the source of the 6 T cell receptor beta chains below, sequenced in a study of a mutant IDH1 vaccine in newly diagnosed glioma (TCRdb year 2021). The label giving this sample's time point can be read as: baseline, week 1 (first vaccination visit). The treatment or condition label, as the study defines it: pre-vaccination baseline after standard-of-care therapy. The method was the immunoSEQ multiplex PCR assay. Drawn from immuneACCESS, this table holds only the in-frame rearrangements with V and J called that TCRdb kept. Clones are partly lost; checked studies trace under half to an unresolved V gene and leave the rest unexplained. Across this sample there are about 88,000 clones, with around 79% seen only once. The leading ten clones occupy 5.3% of the sample. Sequencing was performed on PBMCs, taken from a glioma patient treated with radiotherapy, temozolomide or both. Every receptor here comes from a man aged 35 to 55 with glioma. Some clones in this sample may be carry-over from other donors' samples.

The CDR3 loop is CASSPQTMGDNEQFF. CDR3 bases: TGTGCCAGCAGCCCCCAGACTATGGGGGACAATGAGCAGTTCTTC. J is TRBJ2-1 and V is TRBV7-2; the D gene could be TRBD1 or TRBD2 (5 bases each). V was cut by 5 bases and J by 5 bases, with 16 bases left in between. The CDR3 totals 15 residues. Per the germline V gene, CDR1 is SGHTA and CDR2 is FQGNSA. Full variable domain (remainder filled in from reference TRBV7-2 and TRBJ2-1): GAGVSQSPSNKVTEKGKDVELRCDPISGHTALYWYRQSLGQGLEFLIYFQGNSAPDKSGLPSDRFSAERTGGSVSTLTIQRTQQEDSAVYLCASSPQTMGDNEQFFGPGTRLTVL.

This chain uses TRBV5-6 with TRBJ1-2; no definite D call. V shed 1 base and J shed 7 bases, with 8 bases lying between them. The CDR3 covers 12 residues. CDR1 is SGHDT, CDR2 YYEEEE, per germline. The CDR3 DNA sequence: TGTGCCAGCAGCTTGTGGGAGGGTGGCTACACCTTC. As protein: CASSLWEGGYTF.

The rearrangement links TRBV30 to TRBJ1-5; no firm D call. The CDR3 loop spans 15 amino acids. Germline V gene lookup returns CDR1 GTSNPN and CDR2 SVGIG (reference sequence). V was shortened by 4 bases and J by 6 bases, with 19 bases between the two germline ends. The CDR3 sequence: CAWKRSISIGQPQHF. As DNA, the CDR3 is TGTGCCTGGAAAAGGAGCATCTCGATTGGTCAGCCCCAGCATTTT.

The chain has TRBV6-6 and TRBJ2-3; no firm D call. Between the trimmed V and J ends, which lost 0 bases and 4 bases, there was a span of 8 bases. The length of the CDR3 is 14 residues. The germline CDR1 and CDR2 sequences are MNHNY and SVGAGI (reference sequence). CDR3: CASSYSRTSDTQYF. The CDR3, as DNA: TGTGCCAGCAGTTACTCGAGGACCTCAGATACGCAGTATTTT.

The V call is TRBV6-5, the J call TRBJ2-7, with D possibly TRBD1 on 7 matching bases. Germline CDR1 and CDR2: MNHEY and SVGAGI. V was pared by 6 bases and J by 7 bases, with 13 bases between. The CDR3 extends over 12 amino acids. The DNA of the CDR3 is TGTGCCAGCAGCCAGCAGGGGGGAGAGCAGTACTTC. Its translation: CASSQQGGEQYF.

The chain links TRBV13 to TRBJ2-1; TRBD2 matches 12 bases. The CDR3 is made up of 18 amino acids. The germline gives CDR1 PRHDT, CDR2 FYEKMQ (reference sequence). Trimming removed 2 bases from V and 8 bases from J; junction bases left unmatched: 13. The CDR3 DNA sequence: TGTGCCAGCAGCTTAAGTTCTCCTCTAGCGGGGGGGCACGATGAGCAGTTCTTC. Translating it yields CASSLSSPLAGGHDEQFF.